This TCR beta chain was sequenced in a study of T cells in Graves' hyperthyroidism and ophthalmopathy. The CDR3 is 15 amino acids. Germline CDR1 is ENHRY and CDR2 is SYGVKD. J lost 5 bases, V lost 3 bases, and 7 bases had no gene match. Amplification of TCR beta CDR3 regions was performed using RNA transcripts as template. TCR CDR3 regions were first amplified by RT-PCR with HTBI primers. TCRdb independently ran MiXCR on the multiplex PCR reads; one entry per CDR3 protein. This sample has approximately 200,000 distinct CDR3 sequences, with around 17% found just once. The TCR comes from a man aged 40-49 years with Graves' hyperthyroidism. Sequenced material: blood. This chain joins TRBV10-3 and TRBJ2-7; the match to TRBD1 covers 10 bases. Here the CDR3 reads CAISDRDRGKNEQYF. The DNA for the CDR3 is TGTGCCATCAGTGACCGGGACAGGGGCAAGAACGAGCAGTACTTC.